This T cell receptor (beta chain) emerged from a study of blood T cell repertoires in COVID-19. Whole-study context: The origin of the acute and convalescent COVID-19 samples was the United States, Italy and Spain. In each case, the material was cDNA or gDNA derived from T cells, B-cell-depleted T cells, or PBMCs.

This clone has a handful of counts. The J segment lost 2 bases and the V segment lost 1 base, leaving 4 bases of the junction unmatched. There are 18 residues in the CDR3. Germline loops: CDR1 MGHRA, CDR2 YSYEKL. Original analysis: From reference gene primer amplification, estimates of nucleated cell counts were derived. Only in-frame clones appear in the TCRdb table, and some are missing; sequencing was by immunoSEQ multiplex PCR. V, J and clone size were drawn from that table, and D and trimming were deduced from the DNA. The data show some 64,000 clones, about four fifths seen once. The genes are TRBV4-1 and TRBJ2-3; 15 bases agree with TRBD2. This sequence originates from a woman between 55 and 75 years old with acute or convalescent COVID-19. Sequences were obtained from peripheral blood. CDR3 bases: TGCGCCAGCAGCCAAGTGGGACTAGCGGGGGGCTCCACAGATACGCAGTATTTT. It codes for CASSQVGLAGGSTDTQYF.